These 16 T cell receptor beta chains were all obtained from the same sample, sequenced in a study of T cells in narcolepsy. Produced via immunoSEQ multiplex PCR; TCRdb's table is partial and in-frame only. The top ten clones hold roughly 0.68% of a sample with about 30,000 clones, around 86% of them seen once. Material for sequencing was memory (CD45RA-) CD4+ T cells from blood. These receptors originate from a human donor in good health.

Turning to this clone: This CDR3 is also generated by other DNA sequences in the sample. The chain joins TRBV5-1 to TRBJ1-2; D ambiguous. Trimming stripped 5 bases from V and 2 bases from J, with 10 bases between. Germline V gene data show CDR1 as SGHRS and CDR2 as YFSETQ. The CDR3 has 13 amino acids. For the CDR3, the DNA is TGCGCCAGCAGGCTGGATACGAACTATGGCTACACCTTC. Translated, it gives CASRLDTNYGYTF.

CDR3 sequence reads: CAWSAQTMETQYF. DNA of the CDR3: TGTGCCTGGAGTGCACAGACAATGGAGACCCAGTACTTC. This chain connects TRBV30 to TRBJ2-5; D remains unclear. This CDR3 is 13 amino acids long. V was clipped by 1 base and J by 5 bases, with 11 bases between them. CDR1 and CDR2 (germline): GTSNPN, SVGIG (reference sequence).

This chain links TRBV5-1 with TRBJ2-5; D remains ambiguous. The DNA end is more similar to TRBJ2-7, so the J call may be wrong. The CDR3 loop spans 14 amino acids. Germline-derived CDR1 and CDR2 are SGHRS and YFSETQ. The CDR3 region has the DNA TGCGCCAGCAGTACCCTTCGGCCTCTCAACGAGCAGTACTTC. Its translation is CASSTLRPLNEQYF.

The rearrangement joins TRBV29-1 to TRBJ1-2; a weak D match, TRBD1 (6 bases). The CDR3 spans 12 residues. The V end was cut by 2 bases, the J end by 5 bases, with 9 bases between. CDR1 and CDR2 from the germline V gene are SQVTM and ANQGSEA. CDR3: CSVERGQYGYTF. DNA for the CDR3: TGCAGCGTTGAACGAGGACAGTATGGCTACACCTTC.

CDR3 DNA sequence: TGTGCCAGCAGCCGCCCCGGAAACACCATATATTTT. Protein product: CASSRPGNTIYF. The chain uses TRBV6-5 and TRBJ1-3, with D unclear. Germline CDR1 and CDR2: MNHEY and SVGAGI. Trimming left V 6 bases short and J 4 bases short, with 7 bases between. CDR3 length: 12 residues.

This rearrangement joins TRBV23-1 to TRBJ2-3; possibly TRBD1 for D (5 bases). TRBV23-1 falls under the ORF class, with uncertain function. The CDR3 extends over 14 amino acids. V gave up 6 bases and J gave up 1 base, with 11 bases separating them. For the CDR3, the DNA is TGCGCCAGCAGCCTTCAGACAGGCACAGATACGCAGTATTTT. Translating it yields CASSLQTGTDTQYF.

Only one count was recorded for this clone. The gene calls are TRBV2 and TRBJ1-1, with no clear D. This CDR3 comprises 15 residues. CDR1 is SNHLY and CDR2 is FYNNEI in the germline V gene. V was clipped by 1 base and J by 5 bases, with 14 bases between them. The CDR3 is CASSEVRTVGTEAFF. DNA for the CDR3: TGTGCCAGCAGTGAAGTCAGAACCGTCGGGACTGAAGCTTTCTTT.

The chain couples TRBV6-1 to TRBJ2-2; D remains ambiguous. The CDR3 sequence is 14 residues long. The ends were cut back, 0 bases at V and 7 bases at J, with 9 bases in the middle. The germline CDR1 and CDR2 sequences are MNHNS and SASEGT. The CDR3 is CASSEALRVGELFF. The CDR3 DNA reads as TGTGCCAGCAGTGAAGCGCTTCGCGTCGGGGAGCTGTTTTTT.

The chain recombines TRBV27 with TRBJ1-2; 9 positions agree with TRBD1. V lost 5 bases and J lost 5; bases outside the gene matches: 12. There are 16 residues in the CDR3. Germline lookup yields CDR1 MNHEY and CDR2 SMNVEV (reference sequence). This CDR3 is CASSTVLQGAWYGYTF. The DNA for the CDR3 is TGTGCCAGCAGTACGGTACTACAGGGGGCTTGGTATGGCTACACCTTC.

J is TRBJ1-5 and V is TRBV19; D not certain. Germline-derived CDR1 and CDR2 are LNHDA and SQIVND (reference sequence). V lost 7 bases, J lost 4 bases, and 14 bases lay in between. The CDR3 extends over 14 amino acids. The CDR3, as DNA: TGTGCCAGTATGTCGAGGGCGACAAATCAGCCCCAGCATTTT. The encoded protein is CASMSRATNQPQHF.

This clone was seen a handful of times. The V and J genes are TRBV7-9 and TRBJ1-5; the match to TRBD1 covers 10 bases. The CDR3 sequence is 12 residues long. Germline V gene data show CDR1 as SEHNR and CDR2 as FQNEAQ (reference sequence). V gave up 8 bases and J gave up 5 bases; unmatched junction bases: 0. DNA for the CDR3: TGTGCCAGCGGGACAGGGGATCAGCCCCAGCATTTT. Amino acid sequence: CASGTGDQPQHF.

This clone was counted a single time. The chain recombines TRBV9 with TRBJ2-2; no clear D. CDR1 is SGDLS, CDR2 YYNGEE, per germline. Trimming took 4 bases from V and 5 from J, leaving 12 bases between them. This CDR3 contains 14 residues. The chain's CDR3 is CASSPSLGTGELFF. For the CDR3, the DNA is TGTGCCAGCAGCCCCTCGTTGGGAACCGGGGAGCTGTTTTTT.

Written as DNA, the CDR3 is TGTGCCAGCTCACCTCGGGACAGGACAAAAGGAAACACCATATATTTT. As protein: CASSPRDRTKGNTIYF. The chain links TRBV18 to TRBJ1-3, with 8 bases identical to TRBD1. There are 16 residues in the CDR3. The germline V gene encodes CDR1 KGHSH and CDR2 LQKENI. The V gene end was trimmed by 3 bases and the J gene end by 4 bases; junction bases not matched to a gene: 8.

V and J are TRBV6-1 and TRBJ1-1; no reliable D call. Trimming stripped 0 bases from V and 4 bases from J, with 9 bases between. The germline V gene encodes CDR1 MNHNS and CDR2 SASEGT. The CDR3 extends over 14 amino acids. The CDR3 coding sequence is TGTGCCAGCAGTGAAGCCGGCAGGACCACTGAAGCTTTCTTT. It encodes CASSEAGRTTEAFF.

This clone has only a few counts. The chain couples TRBV19 to TRBJ2-1; either TRBD1 or TRBD2 may supply D (6 bases each). Trimming removed 5 bases at V and 8 bases at J, with 19 bases between. Germline values: CDR1 LNHDA, CDR2 SQIVND (reference sequence). This CDR3 comprises 15 residues. The CDR3 nucleotides read TGTGCCAGTAGTCCGGGGGCAGGGCGCGGCGATGAGCAGTTCTTC. Amino acids: CASSPGAGRGDEQFF.

The rearrangement joins TRBV28 to TRBJ2-2, with 12 nucleotides matching TRBD2. Unmatched junction bases numbered 5, after V lost 3 bases and J lost 6 bases. Germline V gene sequence: CDR1 MDHEN, CDR2 SYDVKM. This CDR3 contains 16 residues. As DNA, the CDR3 is TGTGCCAGCAGTTTGCGGCTAGCGGGGGGGCCCGGGGAGCTGTTTTTT. Protein sequence: CASSLRLAGGPGELFF.